The 31 T cell receptor beta chains in this list originate from one sample, sequenced in a study of molecular identifiers for immune sequencing clone quantification. Via MiXCR, TCRdb re-called the PCR reads, giving one row per CDR3 protein. The sample lists 75,000 to 95,000 distinct CDR3 sequences; nearly 25% were seen once. Sequenced input: naive CD8+ T cells from blood, with Jurkat cell RNA spiked in. Sample subset: FACS-sorted CD8+CD4-CCR7+CD45RA+ naive T cells. The receptor set was obtained from a human donor in good health. Some libraries in this study had Jurkat cell RNA spiked in.

The rearrangement joins TRBV2 to TRBJ1-1; maybe TRBD1 (5 bases). The V gene's germline CDR1 is SNHLY and CDR2 FYNNEI. The CDR3 length is 14 residues. Deletions cut 6 bases from V and 3 bases from J, with 14 bases between. CDR3 sequence: CASSEGTLDTEAFF. CDR3 nucleotides: TGTGCCAGCAGCGAGGGGACCCTGGACACTGAAGCTTTCTTT.

As to this clonotype: With a much larger clone just one base away, this may be a read error. The rearrangement uses TRBV20-1 and TRBJ2-7, with TRBD1 as a possible D gene (5 bases). Germline loops: CDR1 DFQATT, CDR2 SNEGSKA (reference sequence). V shed 3 bases and J shed 5 bases, with 11 bases lying between them. CDR3 length: 12 residues. The chain's CDR3 is CSARQQAHEQYF. CDR3 sequence (DNA): TGCAGTGCTAGGCAACAGGCCCACGAGCAGTACTTC.

This clonotype was observed at least ten times. The chain uses TRBV29-1 and TRBJ2-7; D might be TRBD2 (5 bases). The germline V and J ends were trimmed by 5 bases and 0 bases, with 11 bases remaining between them. CDR3 size: 13 residues. From germline, CDR1 is SQVTM and CDR2 ANQGSEA. The CDR3 region is CSVWENNSYEQYF. The CDR3 nucleotides read TGCAGCGTTTGGGAGAACAACTCCTACGAGCAGTACTTC.

This clonotype was counted ten times or more. The CDR3 loop is CASSQRRGVWTDTQYF. The DNA for the CDR3 is TGTGCCAGCAGCCAAAGAAGAGGGGTTTGGACAGATACGCAGTATTTT. This chain uses TRBV14 with TRBJ2-3; D possibly uses TRBD1 or TRBD2 (5 bases each). Germline V lookup: CDR1 SGHDN, CDR2 FVKESK. The CDR3 totals 16 residues. V was clipped by 2 bases and J by 3 bases, with 15 bases between them.

This sequence joins TRBV5-5 and TRBJ2-7; the match to TRBD2 covers 7 bases. With 3 bases clipped from V and 3 bases from J, the junction kept 15 bases outside the gene matches. Per the germline V gene, CDR1 is SGHKS and CDR2 is YYEKEE (reference sequence). The CDR3 sequence is 17 residues long. The CDR3 nucleotides are TGTGCCAGCAGCTCGCGACTGGCGGGAGAAGTGTTCTACGAGCAGTACTTC. Translated: CASSSRLAGEVFYEQYF.

In its sample, this clonotype was seen many times. The chain combines TRBV28 with TRBJ2-7; perhaps TRBD1 as D (6 bases). V was trimmed by 5 bases and J by 0 bases, leaving 14 bases between them. Germline-derived CDR1 and CDR2 are MDHEN and SYDVKM. The CDR3 consists of 15 residues. Here the CDR3 reads CASSPTGSHSYEQYF. The DNA for the CDR3 is TGTGCCAGCAGTCCTACAGGGTCCCACTCCTACGAGCAGTACTTC.

This clonotype was seen many times. V gene TRBV7-9 combines with J gene TRBJ2-7; D unclear. The CDR3 totals 13 residues. Between the trimmed V and J ends, which lost 3 bases and 6 bases, there was a span of 12 bases. Germline assignment: CDR1 SEHNR and CDR2 FQNEAQ (reference sequence). CDR3: CASSFGPRGEQYF. As DNA, the CDR3 is TGTGCCAGCAGCTTTGGGCCGCGCGGCGAGCAGTACTTC.

The chain carries TRBV6-5 and TRBJ2-7; D not certain. The CDR3 contains 15 residues. Germline assignment: CDR1 MNHEY and CDR2 SVGAGI. Trimming stripped 3 bases from V and 1 base from J, with 13 bases between. CDR3 nucleotides: TGTGCCAGCAGTTATGGACCCAGCAGGTCCTACGAGCAGTACTTC. Translating gives CASSYGPSRSYEQYF.

This clonotype was seen at least ten times. The chain is built from TRBV7-6 and TRBJ2-2; D gene unclear. The CDR3 has 15 residues. The V gene lost 1 base and the J gene lost 1 base, with 7 bases spanning the gap. CDR1 SGHVS and CDR2 FNYEAQ come from the germline V gene. The CDR3 is CASSLEYGNTGELFF. The DNA for the CDR3 is TGTGCCAGCAGCTTAGAATACGGGAACACCGGGGAGCTGTTTTTT.

This clonotype was found many times. J is TRBJ2-1 and V is TRBV10-3; D ambiguous. The CDR3 is made up of 11 amino acids. Germline lookup yields CDR1 ENHRY and CDR2 SYGVKD. Trimming left V 2 bases short and J 5 bases short, with 1 base between. CDR3 amino acids: CAISEDNEQFF. For the CDR3, the DNA is TGTGCCATCAGTGAGGACAATGAGCAGTTCTTC.

At least ten counts were recorded for this clonotype. V is TRBV7-6 and J is TRBJ2-1; 7 bases match TRBD2. Germline-derived CDR1 and CDR2 are SGHVS and FNYEAQ. The CDR3 is 13 residues long. Trimming at V came to 1 base and at J to 8 bases, leaving 2 bases not matched to a gene. The CDR3 DNA reads TGTGCCAGCAGCTTAGGTAGCGGGTATGAGCAGTTCTTC. Residues: CASSLGSGYEQFF.

Turning to this clonotype: No conserved phenylalanine or tryptophan ends this CDR3, so it is likely a read error. Here the CDR3 DNA reads TGCGCCAGCAGCCAAGTGGGCAATCAGCCCCAGCATCTT. Protein: CASSQVGNQPQHL. V and J are TRBV4-1 and TRBJ1-5; D ambiguous. Per germline, CDR1 MGHRA and CDR2 YSYEKL. Trimming removed 1 base from V and 2 bases from J, with 3 bases in between. The CDR3 consists of 13 residues.

The table lists this clonotype with a count of one. The junction departs from the called germline gene at one end, perhaps through a read error. The chain uses TRBV18 and TRBJ2-4, with a weak D call TRBD2 (5 bases). From germline, CDR1 is KGHSH and CDR2 LQKENI. The CDR3 has 13 amino acids. The CDR3 region is CVSSGVSENIQYF. In DNA form, the CDR3 reads TGTGTCAGCTCAGGTGTTAGCGAGAACATTCAGTACTTC.

This clonotype has just one count. This may be a read error: a much more frequent sequence differs by one nucleotide. The chain employs TRBV12-3 or TRBV12-4 and TRBJ1-5; no clear D. This CDR3 comprises 14 residues. The CDR3 here is CAGSLGDSNQPQHF. DNA for the CDR3: TGTGCCGGCAGTTTGGGCGACTCGAATCAGCCCCAGCATTTT.

Remarks on this clonotype: A much larger clone lies a single base off, so this may be a read error. The chain has TRBV28 and TRBJ2-3; 7 positions match TRBD2. From germline, CDR1 is MDHEN and CDR2 SYDVKM. There are 21 residues in the CDR3. The CDR3 sequence is CASRTRVPVLGRKTSTDTRYF. The CDR3 DNA follows: TGTGCCAGCAGGACCCGGGTCCCGGTCCTGGGGAGAAAGACTAGCACAGATACGCGGTATTTT. The full variable domain, in which reference TRBV28 and TRBJ2-3 provide the parts outside the CDR3, is DVKVTQSSRYLVKRTGEKVFLECVQDMDHENMFWYRQDPGLGLRLIYFSYDVKMKEKGDIPEGYSVSREKKERFSLILESASTNQTSMYLCASRTRVPVLGRKTSTDTRYFGPGTRLTVL.

Concerning this clonotype itself: The junction departs from the called germline gene at one end, perhaps through a read error. The V call is TRBV10-3, the J call TRBJ2-5; D is tentatively TRBD1 or TRBD2 (5 bases each). Germline lookup yields CDR1 ENHRY and CDR2 SYGVKD. The CDR3 spans 13 residues. Here the CDR3 reads CAISRDDQETQCF. The CDR3 DNA follows: TGTGCCATCAGCCGGGACGATCAAGAGACCCAGTGCTTC.

This clonotype was counted many times. The V gene is TRBV7-9, the J gene TRBJ1-1; TRBD1 matches at 10 bases. The CDR3 runs to 14 residues. V was clipped by 5 bases and J by 2 bases; unmatched bases: 2. Germline V gives CDR1 SEHNR, CDR2 FQNEAQ (reference sequence). The chain's CDR3 is CASSRTGGNTEAFF. The CDR3 DNA reads TGTGCCAGCAGCAGGACAGGGGGAAACACTGAAGCTTTCTTT.

This clonotype has only a few counts. The chain employs TRBV20-1 and TRBJ2-7, with unresolved D. The CDR3 runs to 13 residues. V was shortened by 2 bases and J by 6 bases, with 14 bases between the two germline ends. Germline lookup yields CDR1 DFQATT and CDR2 SNEGSKA (reference sequence). CDR3 sequence reads: CSARPELATEQYF. The CDR3 bases are TGCAGTGCTAGACCCGAACTGGCTACCGAGCAGTACTTC.

This clonotype has just a few counts. The chain uses TRBV6-5 and TRBJ2-7, with 11 bases identical to TRBD2. The germline CDR1 and CDR2 sequences are MNHEY and SVGAGI. With 6 bases clipped from V and 5 bases from J, the junction kept 21 bases outside the gene matches. The CDR3 loop spans 19 amino acids. CDR3 in amino acids: CASSDRPGTSGLFGDEQYF. The CDR3 DNA reads TGTGCCAGCAGCGACCGACCCGGGACTAGCGGCCTATTTGGGGACGAGCAGTACTTC.

To note about this clonotype: A much larger clone lies one base from this, so it may be a read error. The chain has TRBV6-2 or TRBV6-3 and TRBJ2-7; 7 nucleotides line up with TRBD1. The germline V gene encodes CDR1 MNHEY and CDR2 SVGEGT. The CDR3 has 15 residues. CDR3 coding DNA: TGTGCCAGCAGACCCGACCCGGGACAGTATCCACGAGCTGACTTC. Residues: CASRPDPGQYPRADF.

The chain carries TRBV6-6 and TRBJ2-1, with D possibly matching TRBD2 (6 bases). From germline, CDR1 is MNHNY and CDR2 SVGAGI (reference sequence). This CDR3 has 18 residues. V lost 7 bases to trimming and J lost 0 bases, with 22 bases between them. This CDR3 reads CASNAPGEGLSSYNEQFF. CDR3 DNA: TGTGCCAGCAATGCCCCGGGGGAAGGGCTGAGCTCCTACAATGAGCAGTTCTTC.

In this sample, this clonotype turned up many times. The chain recombines TRBV27 with TRBJ2-3; the D gene is possibly TRBD2 (5 bases). The V gene's germline CDR1 is MNHEY and CDR2 SMNVEV (reference sequence). The V end lost 3 bases, the J end lost 0 bases, and 13 bases lay between the germline ends. This CDR3 comprises 16 residues. The CDR3 nucleotides read TGTGCCAGCAGTTTCCAGCGGACTTCTAGCACAGATACGCAGTATTTT. Its protein is CASSFQRTSSTDTQYF.

The CDR3 DNA is TGCGCCAGCAGCTTAGGTTCACAGCACACCGGGGAGCTGTTTTTT. Translating it yields CASSLGSQHTGELFF. J is TRBJ2-2 and V is TRBV5-1; no definite D call. CDR1 is SGHRS, CDR2 YFSETQ, per germline. V dropped 2 bases and J dropped 3 bases, with 11 bases sitting between them. CDR3 length: 15 residues.

Regarding this clonotype: This may arise from a read error, as a much more abundant clone is one base away. Likely a read error: the CDR3 ends without its conserved phenylalanine or tryptophan. The genes are TRBV6-5 and TRBJ2-7; 13 nucleotides align to TRBD2. Trimming took 4 bases from V and 4 from J; bases not matched to a gene: 4. The germline V gene has CDR1 MNHEY and CDR2 SVGAGI. The CDR3 has 15 residues. CDR3 nucleotide sequence: TGTGCCAGCAGTTCCGGACTAGCGGGAGCGTACGAGCAGTACCTC. It yields the protein CASSSGLAGAYEQYL.

The J gene is TRBJ1-1, the V gene TRBV20-1; D gene ambiguous. Germline CDR1 is DFQATT and CDR2 is SNEGSKA (reference sequence). Trimming shortened V by 0 bases and J by 6 bases, and 11 bases separated the two germline ends. The CDR3 loop spans 13 amino acids. In DNA, the CDR3 is TGCAGTGCTAGAGACTCCTTGTCCCCTGAAGCTTTCTTT. Translation gives CSARDSLSPEAFF.

The chain uses TRBV5-6 and TRBJ2-5; unclear D gene. V was clipped by 0 bases and J by 5 bases, with 14 bases between them. Germline lookup yields CDR1 SGHDT and CDR2 YYEEEE. The CDR3 sequence is 15 residues long. The CDR3: CASSLVGFGQETQYF. The CDR3 nucleotides read TGTGCCAGCAGCTTGGTAGGGTTCGGCCAGGAGACCCAGTACTTC.

Worth noting for this clonotype: This may come from a read error, since a much larger clone is one base off. The chain is built from TRBV4-1 and TRBJ1-4; D is ambiguous. The CDR3 is 14 amino acids. Germline lookup yields CDR1 MGHRA and CDR2 YSYEKL. This CDR3 reads CASSRRAETEKLSF. As DNA, the CDR3 is TGCGCCAGCAGCCGGAGAGCCGAAACAGAAAAACTGTCTTTT.

Many counts were recorded for this clonotype. V is TRBV7-2 and J is TRBJ2-7; no clear D gene. From germline, CDR1 is SGHTA and CDR2 FQGNSA. The CDR3 consists of 12 residues. V was trimmed by 0 bases and J by 4 bases, leaving 4 bases between them. Written as DNA, the CDR3 is TGTGCCAGCAGCTTAGCGAAGTACGAGCAGTACTTC. Its protein is CASSLAKYEQYF.

This chain links TRBV6-5 with TRBJ2-3, with TRBD2 matching 7 bases. Germline lookup yields CDR1 MNHEY and CDR2 SVGAGI. V shed 0 bases and J 14 bases; nucleotides not matched to a gene: 8. The CDR3 covers 13 residues. The CDR3 loop reads CASSYSSSGVWYF. The DNA for the CDR3 is TGTGCCAGCAGTTACTCGTCCAGCGGGGTGTGGTATTTT.

This clonotype was picked up a small number of times. As DNA, the CDR3 is TGTGCCATCAGTGAGGTAGGGGGGCAGGGCACAGATACGCAGTATTTT. Translating gives CAISEVGGQGTDTQYF. J is TRBJ2-3 and V is TRBV10-3; D may correspond to TRBD1 or TRBD2 (6 bases each). The CDR3 has 16 amino acids. V dropped 2 bases and J dropped 1 base, with 13 bases sitting between them. Germline assignment: CDR1 ENHRY and CDR2 SYGVKD.

V gene TRBV9 combines with J gene TRBJ2-3; 11 bases align to TRBD2. Trimming removed 0 bases from V and 2 bases from J; junction bases left unmatched: 2. Germline V gene lookup returns CDR1 SGDLS and CDR2 YYNGEE. The CDR3 has 16 amino acids. Here the CDR3 reads CASSVEGLADTDTQYF. For the CDR3, the DNA is TGTGCCAGCAGCGTAGAGGGACTAGCGGACACAGATACGCAGTATTTT.